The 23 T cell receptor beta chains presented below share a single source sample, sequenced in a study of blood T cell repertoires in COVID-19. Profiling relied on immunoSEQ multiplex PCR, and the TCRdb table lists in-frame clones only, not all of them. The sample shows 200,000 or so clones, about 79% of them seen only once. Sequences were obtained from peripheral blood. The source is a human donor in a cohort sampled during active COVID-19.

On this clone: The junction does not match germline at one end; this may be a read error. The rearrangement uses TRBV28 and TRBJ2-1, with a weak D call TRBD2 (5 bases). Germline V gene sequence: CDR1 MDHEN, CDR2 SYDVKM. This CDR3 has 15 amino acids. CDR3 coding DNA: TGTGCCAGCAGTTTCCGGGATCCCTTCTACGATGAGCAGTTCTTC. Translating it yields CASSFRDPFYDEQFF.

CDR3 sequence reads: CASSVGGNTDTQYF. DNA for the CDR3: TGCGCCAGCAGTGTCGGCGGGAACACAGATACGCAGTATTTT. The V and J genes are TRBV10-1 and TRBJ2-3; TRBD2 might be the D (6 bases). Germline lookup yields CDR1 WNHNN and CDR2 SYGVQD (reference sequence). The CDR3 is made up of 14 amino acids. Trimming pared 4 bases from V and 2 bases from J, leaving 10 bases between.

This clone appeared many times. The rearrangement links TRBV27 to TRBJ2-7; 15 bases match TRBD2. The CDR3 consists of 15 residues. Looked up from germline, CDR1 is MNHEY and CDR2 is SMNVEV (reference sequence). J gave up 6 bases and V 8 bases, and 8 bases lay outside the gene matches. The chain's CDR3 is CASRGLAGGQGEQYF. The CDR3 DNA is TGTGCCAGCCGCGGACTAGCGGGAGGGCAAGGCGAGCAGTACTTC.

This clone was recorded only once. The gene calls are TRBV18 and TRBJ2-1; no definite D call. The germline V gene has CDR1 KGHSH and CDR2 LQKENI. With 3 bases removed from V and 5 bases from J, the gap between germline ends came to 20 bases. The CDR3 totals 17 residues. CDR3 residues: CASSPGMNNHTNNEQFF. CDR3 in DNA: TGTGCCAGCTCACCGGGCATGAACAACCACACAAACAATGAGCAGTTCTTC.

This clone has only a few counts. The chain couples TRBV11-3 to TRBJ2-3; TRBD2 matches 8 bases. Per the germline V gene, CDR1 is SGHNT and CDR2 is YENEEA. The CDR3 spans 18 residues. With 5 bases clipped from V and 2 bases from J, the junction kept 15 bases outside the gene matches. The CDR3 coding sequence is TGTGCCAGCAGCCGGGGGCCTAGCGGGCTTTCGCACACAGATACGCAGTATTTT. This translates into CASSRGPSGLSHTDTQYF.

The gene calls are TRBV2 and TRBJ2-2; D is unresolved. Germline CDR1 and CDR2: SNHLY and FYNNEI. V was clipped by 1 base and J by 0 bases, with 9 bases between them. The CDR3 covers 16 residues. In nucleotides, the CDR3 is TGTGCCAGCAGTGAAGTCCAGGCCTCGAACACCGGGGAGCTGTTTTTT. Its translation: CASSEVQASNTGELFF.

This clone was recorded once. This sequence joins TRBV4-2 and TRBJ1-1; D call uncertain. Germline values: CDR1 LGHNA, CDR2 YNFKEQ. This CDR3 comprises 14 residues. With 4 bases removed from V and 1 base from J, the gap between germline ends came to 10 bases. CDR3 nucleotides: TGTGCCAGCAGCCTTGCGAGACAGAACACTGAAGCTTTCTTT. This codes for CASSLARQNTEAFF.

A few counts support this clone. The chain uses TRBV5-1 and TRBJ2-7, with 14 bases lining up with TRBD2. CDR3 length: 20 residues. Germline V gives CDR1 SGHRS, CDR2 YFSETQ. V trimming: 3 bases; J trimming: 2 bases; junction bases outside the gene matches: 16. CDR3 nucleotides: TGCGCCAGCAGCTCTGACAAGACTAGCGGGAGGGCCCGATCCGCCTACGAGCAGTACTTC. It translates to CASSSDKTSGRARSAYEQYF.

In nucleotides, the CDR3 is TGTGCCAGCAGTTTAATACCCCCGGGGACAACGCAACAAGAGACCCAGTACTTC. Its protein product is CASSLIPPGTTQQETQYF. The rearrangement uses TRBV27 and TRBJ2-5, with TRBD1 as a possible D gene (6 bases). V was clipped by 2 bases and J by 2 bases, with 21 bases between them. CDR1 and CDR2 from the germline V gene are MNHEY and SMNVEV (reference sequence). The CDR3 is made up of 18 amino acids.

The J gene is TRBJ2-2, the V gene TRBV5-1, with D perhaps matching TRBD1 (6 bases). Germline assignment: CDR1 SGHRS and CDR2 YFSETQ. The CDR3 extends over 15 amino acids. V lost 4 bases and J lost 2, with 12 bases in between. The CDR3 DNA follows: TGCGCCAGCAGCCTGACAGGACTCAACACCGGGGAGCTGTTTTTT. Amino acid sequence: CASSLTGLNTGELFF. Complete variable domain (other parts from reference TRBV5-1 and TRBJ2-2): KAGVTQTPRYLIKTRGQQVTLSCSPISGHRSVSWYQQTPGQGLQFLFEYFSETQRNKGNFPGRFSGRQFSNSRSEMNVSTLELGDSALYLCASSLTGLNTGELFFGEGSRLTVL.

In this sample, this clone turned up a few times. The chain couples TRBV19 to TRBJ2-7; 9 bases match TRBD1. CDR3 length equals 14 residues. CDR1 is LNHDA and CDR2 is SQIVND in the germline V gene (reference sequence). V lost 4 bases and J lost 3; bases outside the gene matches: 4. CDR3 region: CASSTGQGHYEQYF. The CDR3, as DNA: TGTGCCAGTAGTACTGGACAGGGGCACTACGAGCAGTACTTC.

This CDR3 is CASSPRDRSGYTF. The DNA of the CDR3 is TGTGCCAGCTCACCACGGGACAGGAGTGGCTACACCTTC. J is TRBJ1-2 and V is TRBV18; 8 bases are shared with TRBD1. With V trimmed by 1 base and J by 7 bases, 2 bases remained unmatched. The CDR3 runs to 13 residues. Germline values: CDR1 KGHSH, CDR2 LQKENI.

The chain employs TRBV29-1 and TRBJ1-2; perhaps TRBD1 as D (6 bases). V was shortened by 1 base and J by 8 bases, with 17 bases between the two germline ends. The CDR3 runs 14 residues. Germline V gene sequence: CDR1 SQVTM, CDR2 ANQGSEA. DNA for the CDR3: TGCAGCGTTGAAGTCCAACAGGGTGGCTGGGGCTACACCTTC. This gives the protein CSVEVQQGGWGYTF.

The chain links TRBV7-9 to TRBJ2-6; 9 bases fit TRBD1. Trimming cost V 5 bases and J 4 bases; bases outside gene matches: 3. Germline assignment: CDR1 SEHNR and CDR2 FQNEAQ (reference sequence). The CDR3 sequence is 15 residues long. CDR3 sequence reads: CASSVQGAGANVLTF. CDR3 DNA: TGTGCCAGCAGCGTACAGGGGGCCGGGGCCAACGTCCTGACTTTC. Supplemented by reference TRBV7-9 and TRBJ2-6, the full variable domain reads DTGVSQNPRHKITKRGQNVTFRCDPISEHNRLYWYRQTLGQGPEFLTYFQNEAQLEKSRLLSDRFSAERPKGSFSTLEIQRTEQGDSAMYLCASSVQGAGANVLTFGAGSRLTVL.

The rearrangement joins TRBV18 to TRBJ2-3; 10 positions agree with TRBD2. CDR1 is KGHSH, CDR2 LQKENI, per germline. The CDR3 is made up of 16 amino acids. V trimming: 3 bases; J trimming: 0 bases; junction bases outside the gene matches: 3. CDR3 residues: CASSPGTSESTDTQYF. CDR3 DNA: TGTGCCAGCTCACCTGGGACTAGCGAGAGCACAGATACGCAGTATTTT. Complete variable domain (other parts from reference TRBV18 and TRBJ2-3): NAGVMQNPRHLVRRRGQEARLRCSPMKGHSHVYWYRQLPEEGLKFMVYLQKENIIDESGMPKERFSAEFPKEGPSILRIQQVVRGDSAAYFCASSPGTSESTDTQYFGPGTRLTVL.

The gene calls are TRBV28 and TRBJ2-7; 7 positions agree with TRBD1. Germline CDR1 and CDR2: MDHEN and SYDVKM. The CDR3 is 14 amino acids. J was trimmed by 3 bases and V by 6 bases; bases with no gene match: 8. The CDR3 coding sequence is TGTGCCAGCAGGCCGGGACAGCCCAACTACGAGCAGTACTTC. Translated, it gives CASRPGQPNYEQYF.

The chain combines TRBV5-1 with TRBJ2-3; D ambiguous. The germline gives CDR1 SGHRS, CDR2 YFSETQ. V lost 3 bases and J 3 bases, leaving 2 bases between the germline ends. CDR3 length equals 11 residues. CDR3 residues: CASSSTDTQYF. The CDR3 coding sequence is TGCGCCAGCAGCTCGACAGATACGCAGTATTTT.

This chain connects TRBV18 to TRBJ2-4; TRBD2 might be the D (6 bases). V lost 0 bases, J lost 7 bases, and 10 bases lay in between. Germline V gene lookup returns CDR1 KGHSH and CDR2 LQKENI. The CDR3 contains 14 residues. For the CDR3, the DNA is TGTGCCAGCTCACCACCGGAGGGGAGGAACATTCAGTACTTC. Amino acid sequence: CASSPPEGRNIQYF.

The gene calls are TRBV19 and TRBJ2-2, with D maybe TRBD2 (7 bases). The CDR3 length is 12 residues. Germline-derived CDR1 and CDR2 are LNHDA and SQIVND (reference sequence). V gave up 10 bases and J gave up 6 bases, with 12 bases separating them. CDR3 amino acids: CAIRGRAGELFF. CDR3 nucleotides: TGTGCCATTAGGGGGAGGGCCGGGGAGCTGTTTTTT.

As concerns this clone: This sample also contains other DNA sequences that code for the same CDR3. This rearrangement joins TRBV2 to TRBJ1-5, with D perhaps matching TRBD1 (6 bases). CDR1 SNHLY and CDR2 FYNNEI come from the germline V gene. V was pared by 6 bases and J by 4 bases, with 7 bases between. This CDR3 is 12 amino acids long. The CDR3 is CASSRGNQPQHF. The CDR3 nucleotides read TGTGCCAGCAGCAGGGGTAATCAGCCCCAGCATTTT.

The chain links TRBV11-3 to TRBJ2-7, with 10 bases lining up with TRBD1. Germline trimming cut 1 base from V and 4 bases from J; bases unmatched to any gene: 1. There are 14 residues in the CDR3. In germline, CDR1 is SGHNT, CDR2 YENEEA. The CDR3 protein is CASSLGTGGYEQYF. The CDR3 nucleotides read TGTGCCAGCAGCTTAGGGACAGGGGGTTACGAGCAGTACTTC.

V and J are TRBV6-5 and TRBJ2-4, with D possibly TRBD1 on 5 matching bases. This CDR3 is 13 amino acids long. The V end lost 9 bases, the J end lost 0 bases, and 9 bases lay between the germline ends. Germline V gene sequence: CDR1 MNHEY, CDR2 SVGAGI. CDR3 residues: CARGALAKNIQYF. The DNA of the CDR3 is TGTGCCAGAGGGGCCCTAGCCAAAAACATTCAGTACTTC.

As DNA, the CDR3 is TGTGCCAGCAGTTCGGGACAGGGGAAAAACATTCAGTACTTC. This codes for CASSSGQGKNIQYF. The chain couples TRBV27 to TRBJ2-4; TRBD1 agrees at 10 bases. The junction had 1 base not matched to a gene; V was cut back by 4 bases and J by 4 bases. Germline-derived CDR1 and CDR2 are MNHEY and SMNVEV (reference sequence). The CDR3 has 14 residues.